This T cell receptor beta chain stems from a study of ipilimumab plus nivolumab after autologous stem cell transplantation. In the study overall: Median doses per patient: roughly five ipilimumab, under 10 nivolumab.

Trimming cost V 5 bases and J 9 bases, with 8 bases left between them. The CDR3 runs 11 residues. Germline CDR1 MNHNY, CDR2 SVGAGI (reference sequence). Starting 14 to 28 days after autologous transplant, ipilimumab 1 mg/kg was given. Produced via immunoSEQ multiplex PCR; TCRdb's table is partial and in-frame only. The sample consists of about 40,000 clones, 80% to 95% of them appearing once. This receptor was taken from a male donor with multiple myeloma. The chain uses TRBV6-6 and TRBJ2-1; no reliable D call. This sample comprised PBMCs, obtained in a trial of ipilimumab plus nivolumab as post-transplant consolidation. The CDR3 DNA reads TGTGCCAGCAGTCCGCACGGTGAGCAGTTCTTC. Translating gives CASSPHGEQFF.